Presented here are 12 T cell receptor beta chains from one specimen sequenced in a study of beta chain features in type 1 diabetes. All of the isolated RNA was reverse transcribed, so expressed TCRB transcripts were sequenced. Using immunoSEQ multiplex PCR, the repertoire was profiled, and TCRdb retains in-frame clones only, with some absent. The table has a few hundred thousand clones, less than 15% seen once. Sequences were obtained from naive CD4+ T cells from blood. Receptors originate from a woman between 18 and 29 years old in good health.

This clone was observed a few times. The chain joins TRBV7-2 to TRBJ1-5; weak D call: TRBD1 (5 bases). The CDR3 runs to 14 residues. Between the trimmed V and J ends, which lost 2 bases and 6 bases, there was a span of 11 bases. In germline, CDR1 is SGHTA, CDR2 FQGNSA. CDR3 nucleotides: TGTGCCAGCAGCTTATCGCAGGGCGGTCAGCCCCAGCATTTT. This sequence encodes CASSLSQGGQPQHF. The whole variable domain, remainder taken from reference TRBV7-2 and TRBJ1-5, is GAGVSQSPSNKVTEKGKDVELRCDPISGHTALYWYRQSLGQGLEFLIYFQGNSAPDKSGLPSDRFSAERTGGSVSTLTIQRTQQEDSAVYLCASSLSQGGQPQHFGDGTRLSIL.

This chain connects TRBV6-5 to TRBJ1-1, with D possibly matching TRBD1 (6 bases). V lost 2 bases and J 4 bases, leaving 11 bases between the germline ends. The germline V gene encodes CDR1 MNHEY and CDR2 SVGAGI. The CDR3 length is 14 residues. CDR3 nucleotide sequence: TGTGCCAGCAGTTACCACCAAGGGGGCACTGAAGCTTTCTTT. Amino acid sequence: CASSYHQGGTEAFF.

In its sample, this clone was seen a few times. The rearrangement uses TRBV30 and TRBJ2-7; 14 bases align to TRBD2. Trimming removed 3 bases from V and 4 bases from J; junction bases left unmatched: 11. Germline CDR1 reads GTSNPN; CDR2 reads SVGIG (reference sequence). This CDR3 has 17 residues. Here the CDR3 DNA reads TGTGCCTGGAGGCATACGGGACTAGCGGGAGATTGGTACGAGCAGTACTTC. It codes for CAWRHTGLAGDWYEQYF.

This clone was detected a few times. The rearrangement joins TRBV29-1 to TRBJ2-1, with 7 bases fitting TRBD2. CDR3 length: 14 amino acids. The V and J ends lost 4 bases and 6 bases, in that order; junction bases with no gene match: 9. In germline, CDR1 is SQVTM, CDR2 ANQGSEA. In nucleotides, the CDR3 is TGCAGCGTTGGGGTCAGCGGGGAGGGCAATGAGCAGTTCTTC. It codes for CSVGVSGEGNEQFF.

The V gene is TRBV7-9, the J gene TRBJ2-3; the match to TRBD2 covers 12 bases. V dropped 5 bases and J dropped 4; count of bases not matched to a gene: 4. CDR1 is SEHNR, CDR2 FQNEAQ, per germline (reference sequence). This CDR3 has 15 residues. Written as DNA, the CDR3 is TGTGCCAGCAGCCCTAGACTAGCGGGAGCAGATACGCAGTATTTT. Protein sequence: CASSPRLAGADTQYF.

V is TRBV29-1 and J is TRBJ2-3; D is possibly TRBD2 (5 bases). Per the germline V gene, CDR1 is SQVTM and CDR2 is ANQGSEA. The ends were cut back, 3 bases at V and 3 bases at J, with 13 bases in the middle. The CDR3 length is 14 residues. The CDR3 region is CSVDKGRLTDTQYF. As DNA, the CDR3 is TGCAGCGTTGATAAGGGCCGACTAACAGATACGCAGTATTTT.

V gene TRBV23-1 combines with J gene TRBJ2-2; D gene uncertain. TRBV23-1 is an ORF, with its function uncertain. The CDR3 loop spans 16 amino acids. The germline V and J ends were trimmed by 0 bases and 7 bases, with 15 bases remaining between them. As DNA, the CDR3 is TGCGCCAGCAGTCAATCCCCTCTGGAAACGGGCGGGGAGCTGTTTTTT. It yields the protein CASSQSPLETGGELFF.

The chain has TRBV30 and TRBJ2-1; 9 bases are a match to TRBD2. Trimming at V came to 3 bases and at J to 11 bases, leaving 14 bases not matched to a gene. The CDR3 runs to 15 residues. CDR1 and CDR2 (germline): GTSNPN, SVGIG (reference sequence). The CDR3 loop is CAWSEDFGSGSKQFF. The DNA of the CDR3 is TGTGCCTGGAGCGAGGATTTCGGTAGCGGGAGTAAGCAGTTCTTC.

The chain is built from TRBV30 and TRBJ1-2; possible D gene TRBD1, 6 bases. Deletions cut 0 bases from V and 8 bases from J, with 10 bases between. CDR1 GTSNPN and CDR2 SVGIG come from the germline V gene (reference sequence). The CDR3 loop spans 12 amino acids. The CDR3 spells CAWSVPGEGYTF. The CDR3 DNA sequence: TGTGCCTGGAGTGTTCCAGGGGAGGGCTACACCTTC. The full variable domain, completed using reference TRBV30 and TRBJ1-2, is SQTIHQWPATLVQPVGSPLSLECTVEGTSNPNLYWYRQAAGRGLQLLFYSVGIGQISSEVPQNLSASRPQDRQFILSSKKLLLSDSGFYLCAWSVPGEGYTFGSGTRLTVV.

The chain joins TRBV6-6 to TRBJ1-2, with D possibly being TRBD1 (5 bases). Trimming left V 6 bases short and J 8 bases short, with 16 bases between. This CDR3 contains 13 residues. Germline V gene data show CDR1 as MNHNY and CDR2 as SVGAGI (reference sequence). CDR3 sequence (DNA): TGTGCCAGCAGCCCGGCGCAGGGAGGAGGCTACACCTTC. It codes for CASSPAQGGGYTF.

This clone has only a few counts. CDR3 protein: CASSSDGLAGANEQFF. The DNA for the CDR3 is TGTGCCAGTAGTTCCGACGGACTAGCGGGAGCCAATGAGCAGTTCTTC. The chain is built from TRBV19 and TRBJ2-1; 13 nucleotides align to TRBD2. The CDR3 runs 16 residues. V was clipped by 5 bases and J by 6 bases; unmatched bases: 7. Germline V CDR1 and CDR2: LNHDA, SQIVND (reference sequence).

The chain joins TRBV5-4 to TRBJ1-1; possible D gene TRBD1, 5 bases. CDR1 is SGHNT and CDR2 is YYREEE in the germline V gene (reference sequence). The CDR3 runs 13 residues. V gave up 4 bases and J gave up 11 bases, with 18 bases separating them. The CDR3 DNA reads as TGTGCCAGCAGCGCACCTCCGGAGGGGACGGCTTTCTTT. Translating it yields CASSAPPEGTAFF.